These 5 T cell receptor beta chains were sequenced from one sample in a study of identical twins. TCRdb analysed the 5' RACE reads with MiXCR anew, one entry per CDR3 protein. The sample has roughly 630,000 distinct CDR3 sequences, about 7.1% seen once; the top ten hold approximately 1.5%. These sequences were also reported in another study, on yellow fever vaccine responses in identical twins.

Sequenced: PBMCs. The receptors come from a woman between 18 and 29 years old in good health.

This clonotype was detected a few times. The CDR3 DNA is TGCAGTGCTAGAACGGAACAGGTGAACTCCTACAATGAGCAGTTCTTC. This codes for CSARTEQVNSYNEQFF. The chain employs TRBV20-1 and TRBJ2-1; TRBD1 is a possible D gene (5 bases). V lost 2 bases and J 0 bases, leaving 14 bases between the germline ends. This CDR3 is 16 amino acids long. CDR1 is DFQATT and CDR2 is SNEGSKA in the germline V gene (reference sequence).

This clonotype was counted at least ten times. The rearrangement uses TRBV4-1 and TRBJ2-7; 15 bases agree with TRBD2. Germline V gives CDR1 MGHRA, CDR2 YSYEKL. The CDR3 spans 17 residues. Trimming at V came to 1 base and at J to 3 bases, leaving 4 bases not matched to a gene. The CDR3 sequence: CASSQAGTSGRIYEQYF. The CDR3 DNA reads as TGCGCCAGCAGCCAAGCCGGGACTAGCGGGAGGATCTACGAGCAGTACTTC.

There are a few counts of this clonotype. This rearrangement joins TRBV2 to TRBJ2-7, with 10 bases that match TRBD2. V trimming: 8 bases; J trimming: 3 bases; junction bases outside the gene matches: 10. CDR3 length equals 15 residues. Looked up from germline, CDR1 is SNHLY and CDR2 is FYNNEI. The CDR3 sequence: CASQPGLATFYEQYF. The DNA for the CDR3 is TGTGCCAGCCAACCGGGACTAGCGACCTTCTACGAGCAGTACTTC.

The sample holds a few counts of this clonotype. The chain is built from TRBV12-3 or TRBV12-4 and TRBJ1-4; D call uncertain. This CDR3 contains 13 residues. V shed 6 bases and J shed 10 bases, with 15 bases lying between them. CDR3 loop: CASSFGPSGKLFF. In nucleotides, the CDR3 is TGTGCCAGCAGCTTTGGACCTAGCGGAAAACTGTTTTTT.

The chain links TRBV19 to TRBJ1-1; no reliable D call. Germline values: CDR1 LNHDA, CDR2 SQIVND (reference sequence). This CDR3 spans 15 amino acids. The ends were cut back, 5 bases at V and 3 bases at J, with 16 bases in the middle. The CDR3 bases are TGTGCCAGTAGTCCGCCTAACGGTTGGGACACTGAAGCTTTCTTT. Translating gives CASSPPNGWDTEAFF.